This T cell receptor beta chain was sequenced for a study of blood T cell repertoires in COVID-19. As for the study in general: Italy, Spain and the United States were the sources of the convalescent and acute COVID-19 samples.

CDR1 and CDR2 from the germline V gene are LNHDA and SQIVND (reference sequence). This CDR3 has 14 residues. Trimming took 2 bases from V and 0 from J, leaving 7 bases between them. Study processing details: Reference gene primer amplification gave nucleated cell count estimates. Assay: immunoSEQ multiplex PCR; the TCRdb copy retains only in-frame clones and omits some. D and trimming were read from the DNA, whereas the V and J calls and clone size are those reported in that table. This sample carries 80,000 to 100,000 clones, roughly 80% of them seen once, and the ten largest clones take around 15%.

Sequenced sample: peripheral blood. V and J are TRBV19 and TRBJ1-1; D is undetermined. The source is a human donor in a cohort sampled during active COVID-19. This CDR3 reads CASSIKAVNTEAFF. For the CDR3, the DNA is TGTGCCAGTAGTATAAAGGCGGTGAACACTGAAGCTTTCTTT.